One sample yielded the 10 T cell receptor beta chains listed below, sequenced in a study of T cell responses to AZD1222 COVID-19 vaccine. Profiling relied on immunoSEQ multiplex PCR, and the TCRdb table lists in-frame clones only, not all of them. Of some 150,000 clones listed, 88% are singletons. This material consisted of peripheral blood, taken on day 0 of AZD1222 vaccination. These receptors originate from an adult in good health.

The chain links TRBV4-1 to TRBJ1-5; D unclear. Germline assignment: CDR1 MGHRA and CDR2 YSYEKL. V was trimmed by 1 base and J by 7 bases, leaving 8 bases between them. The CDR3 has 13 amino acids. The chain's CDR3 is CASSQGIWQPQHF. CDR3 bases: TGCGCCAGCAGCCAAGGCATCTGGCAGCCCCAGCATTTT.

V usage is TRBV4-2 and J usage is TRBJ2-5, with D perhaps matching TRBD1 or TRBD2 (6 bases each). V was pared by 3 bases and J by 4 bases, with 12 bases between. The CDR3 is 14 amino acids. Germline V CDR1 and CDR2: LGHNA, YNFKEQ. The DNA for the CDR3 is TGTGCCAGCAGCCATGGTGAGGGGGGAGAGACCCAGTACTTC. Translated, it gives CASSHGEGGETQYF.

V and J are TRBV3-1 (or the pseudogene TRBV3-2) and TRBJ1-2, with TRBD1 matching over 8 bases. The germline CDR1 and CDR2 sequences are LGHDT and YNNKEL (reference sequence). The CDR3 runs to 16 residues. With 4 bases clipped from V and 6 bases from J, the junction kept 13 bases outside the gene matches. This CDR3 reads CASSPETGQGRDGYTF. CDR3 DNA: TGTGCCAGCAGCCCTGAGACTGGACAGGGTCGGGATGGCTACACCTTC.

The chain is built from TRBV5-1 and TRBJ2-3, with a weak D call TRBD1 (5 bases). V was cut by 0 bases and J by 4 bases, with 9 bases left in between. The CDR3 sequence is 14 residues long. Germline V gene lookup returns CDR1 SGHRS and CDR2 YFSETQ. The DNA of the CDR3 is TGCGCCAGCAGCTTGGCGCCAGGGTCAGATACGCAGTATTTT. It is translated as CASSLAPGSDTQYF.

This chain links TRBV18 with TRBJ1-5; D perhaps matches TRBD1 (5 bases). The V end lost 3 bases, the J end lost 0 bases, and 15 bases lay between the germline ends. Germline CDR1 is KGHSH and CDR2 is LQKENI. CDR3 length: 17 amino acids. The DNA for the CDR3 is TGTGCCAGCTCACCGACCGGGGGACCGAATAGCAATCAGCCCCAGCATTTT. Encoded protein: CASSPTGGPNSNQPQHF.

The rearrangement joins TRBV11-2 to TRBJ2-5; weak D call: TRBD1 (5 bases). V was trimmed by 0 bases and J by 3 bases, leaving 17 bases between them. CDR1 is SGHAT, CDR2 FQNNGV, per germline. This CDR3 region has 17 residues. The CDR3 DNA is TGTGCCAGCAGCTTAGATTACGCCAGGGATTCGGAAGAGACCCAGTACTTC. This sequence encodes CASSLDYARDSEETQYF.

This chain uses TRBV7-9 with TRBJ2-3; TRBD1 might be the D (5 bases). V dropped 3 bases and J dropped 2 bases, with 15 bases sitting between them. Germline loops: CDR1 SEHNR, CDR2 FQNEAQ (reference sequence). This CDR3 spans 16 amino acids. The CDR3 is CASSLGPGGYTDTQYF. The CDR3 nucleotides are TGTGCCAGCAGCTTGGGGCCGGGCGGTTACACAGATACGCAGTATTTT. Looking up the rest from reference TRBV7-9 and TRBJ2-3 gives the full variable domain: DTGVSQNPRHKITKRGQNVTFRCDPISEHNRLYWYRQTLGQGPEFLTYFQNEAQLEKSRLLSDRFSAERPKGSFSTLEIQRTEQGDSAMYLCASSLGPGGYTDTQYFGPGTRLTVL.

In its sample, this clone was seen once. The rearrangement joins TRBV4-2 to TRBJ1-4; 7 bases fit TRBD1. The germline CDR1 and CDR2 sequences are LGHNA and YNFKEQ. With 5 bases clipped from V and 7 bases from J, the junction kept 10 bases outside the gene matches. The CDR3 has 15 amino acids. CDR3 sequence reads: CASSGRQGLGEKLFF. As DNA, the CDR3 is TGTGCCAGCAGCGGAAGACAGGGTTTGGGTGAAAAACTGTTTTTT.

The rearrangement joins TRBV7-6 to TRBJ2-7; D is perhaps TRBD1 (6 bases). CDR1 SGHVS and CDR2 FNYEAQ come from the germline V gene. The CDR3 has 17 amino acids. Trimming took off 1 base at V and 10 bases at J, with 26 bases between the two ends. The CDR3 is CASSLGTTGFTSTKQYF. DNA of the CDR3: TGTGCCAGCAGCTTAGGGACGACAGGATTCACGTCTACGAAACAGTACTTC. The variable domain in full, completed from reference TRBV7-6 and TRBJ2-7, reads GAGVSQSPRYKVTKRGQDVALRCDPISGHVSLYWYRQALGQGPEFLTYFNYEAQQDKSGLPNDRFSAERPEGSISTLTIQRTEQRDSAMYRCASSLGTTGFTSTKQYFGPGTRLTVT.

The J gene is TRBJ2-7, the V gene TRBV5-1; 12 bases are shared with TRBD1. This CDR3 region has 15 residues. Germline V gene sequence: CDR1 SGHRS, CDR2 YFSETQ. The ends lost 4 bases at V and 6 bases at J; junction bases unmatched: 8. The CDR3 region has the DNA TGCGCCAGCAGCCCAGGGGACAGGGGGCGTACCGAGCAGTACTTC. This sequence encodes CASSPGDRGRTEQYF.